This T cell receptor beta chain is from a study of blood T cell repertoires in COVID-19. V lost 3 bases and J lost 5, with 9 bases in between. The CDR3 runs to 13 residues. Assay: immunoSEQ multiplex PCR; the TCRdb copy retains only in-frame clones and omits some. The sample consists of around 65,000 clones, around 80% of them appearing once. This TCR derives from an elderly man with acute or convalescent COVID-19. Material for sequencing was peripheral blood. This rearrangement joins TRBV12-3 or TRBV12-4 to TRBJ2-3, with D perhaps TRBD1 (5 bases). The CDR3 DNA is TGTGCCAGCAGTTTGCAGGGTAGAGATACGCAGTATTTT. Translated: CASSLQGRDTQYF.